These 10 T cell receptor beta chains share one sample of origin, sequenced in a study of Ad26.COV2.S vaccination and SARS-CoV-2 variants. As to treatment: roughly 18 received Ad26.COV2.S at low or high dose, single or two shots; roughly 5 received placebo; per-sample allocation not given. Vaccine and placebo recipients were sampled on day 63 after the first injection. The repertoire was sequenced with immunoSEQ multiplex PCR; TCRdb's copy has only in-frame clones and lacks some. The sample carries 350,000 to 450,000 clones, around 84% recorded once. The specimen comprised peripheral blood, sampled in a trial of Ad26.COV2.S vaccine versus placebo. These receptors all come from a person aged 18-65 years who received the Ad26.COV2.S COVID-19 vaccine or a placebo.

The chain couples TRBV15 to TRBJ2-7, with TRBD2 matching 9 bases. CDR3 length equals 16 residues. Germline V CDR1 and CDR2: LNHNV, YYDKDF (reference sequence). V shed 1 base, J shed 3 bases, and the junction held 7 bases outside the gene matches. The CDR3, as DNA: TGTGCCACCAGCAGAGTGGTGGCTAGCGGGGACTACGAGCAGTACTTC. Amino acids: CATSRVVASGDYEQYF.

This chain links TRBV30 with TRBJ1-1; D is possibly TRBD1 (5 bases). The V and J ends lost 2 bases and 1 base respectively, with 8 bases between them. The CDR3 has 13 residues. Germline assignment: CDR1 GTSNPN and CDR2 SVGIG (reference sequence). CDR3 nucleotides: TGTGCCTGGAGTAACAGGAGGAACACTGAAGCTTTCTTT. Residues: CAWSNRRNTEAFF.

This rearrangement joins TRBV7-2 to TRBJ2-7, with D perhaps TRBD1 (6 bases). Trimming shortened V by 5 bases and J by 3 bases, and 17 bases separated the two germline ends. This CDR3 comprises 15 residues. CDR1 and CDR2 from the germline V gene are SGHTA and FQGNSA. CDR3 nucleotides: TGTGCCAGCAGCCCCCGGGGCAGGGGTCTCTACGAGCAGTACTTC. It specifies CASSPRGRGLYEQYF.

The chain combines TRBV7-2 with TRBJ2-3; 7 bases align to TRBD2. V lost 4 bases and J lost 0; bases outside the gene matches: 7. Germline V lookup: CDR1 SGHTA, CDR2 FQGNSA. The CDR3 has 16 amino acids. In DNA form, the CDR3 reads TGTGCCAGCAGCTCTAACCTAGCGGCTAGCACAGATACGCAGTATTTT. Amino acids: CASSSNLAASTDTQYF.

The V gene is TRBV6-1, the J gene TRBJ2-7; 9 bases line up with TRBD1. CDR1 is MNHNS, CDR2 SASEGT, per germline. CDR3 size: 16 residues. V lost 3 bases and J lost 0; bases outside the gene matches: 6. The DNA of the CDR3 is TGTGCCAGCAGTGACTTGGACAGGGGAGCCTCCTACGAGCAGTACTTC. This codes for CASSDLDRGASYEQYF.

This clone was seen a single time. The V gene is TRBV7-2, the J gene TRBJ1-1, with 12 bases matching TRBD1. Germline loops: CDR1 SGHTA, CDR2 FQGNSA. With 2 bases clipped from V and 11 bases from J, the junction kept 6 bases outside the gene matches. The CDR3 is made up of 14 amino acids. In DNA form, the CDR3 reads TGTGCCAGCAGCTTATACGGGACAGGGGGCGATGCTTTCTTT. This codes for CASSLYGTGGDAFF.

V usage is TRBV5-4 and J usage is TRBJ1-4, with D tentatively TRBD1 (6 bases). The CDR3 extends over 16 amino acids. The ends were cut back, 4 bases at V and 6 bases at J, with 19 bases in the middle. The germline gives CDR1 SGHNT, CDR2 YYREEE (reference sequence). The CDR3 coding sequence is TGTGCCAGCAGCCTCACAGGGCGTGGGGTGGATGAAAAACTGTTTTTT. This gives the protein CASSLTGRGVDEKLFF.

CDR3 in DNA: TGTGCCAGCAAAGTCAGCCAACAAGAGACCCAGTACTTC. Encoded protein: CASKVSQQETQYF. The chain employs TRBV27 and TRBJ2-5; D is unclear. V dropped 7 bases and J dropped 2 bases, with 11 bases sitting between them. The CDR3 is 13 amino acids. Looked up from germline, CDR1 is MNHEY and CDR2 is SMNVEV (reference sequence).

This clone was seen just once. The chain has TRBV5-4 and TRBJ1-1; 9 positions agree with TRBD1. The length of the CDR3 is 16 residues. CDR1 SGHNT and CDR2 YYREEE come from the germline V gene (reference sequence). V was pared by 3 bases and J by 2 bases, with 8 bases of the junction left unmatched. CDR3 loop: CASSSPGTGFNTEAFF. As DNA, the CDR3 is TGTGCCAGCAGCTCACCCGGGACAGGGTTTAACACTGAAGCTTTCTTT.

The DNA for the CDR3 is TGTGCCAGCAGTTTCTGGGGCAGAGAGAACACTGAAGCTTTCTTT. Protein: CASSFWGRENTEAFF. The chain uses TRBV28 and TRBJ1-1, with a tentative D call TRBD1 (5 bases). CDR3 length: 15 amino acids. V was trimmed by 3 bases and J by 1 base, leaving 12 bases between them. Germline V gene lookup returns CDR1 MDHEN and CDR2 SYDVKM.